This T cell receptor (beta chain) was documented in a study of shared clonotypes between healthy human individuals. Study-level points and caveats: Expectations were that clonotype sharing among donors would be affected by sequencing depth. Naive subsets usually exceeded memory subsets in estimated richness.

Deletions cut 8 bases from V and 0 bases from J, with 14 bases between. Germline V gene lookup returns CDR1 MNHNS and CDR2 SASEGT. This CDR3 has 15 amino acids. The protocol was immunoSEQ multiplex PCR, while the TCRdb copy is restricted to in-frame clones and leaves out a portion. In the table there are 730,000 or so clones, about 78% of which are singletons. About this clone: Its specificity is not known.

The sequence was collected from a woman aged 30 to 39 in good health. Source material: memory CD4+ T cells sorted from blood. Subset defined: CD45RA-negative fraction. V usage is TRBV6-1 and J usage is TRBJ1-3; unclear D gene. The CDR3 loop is CASGRTANSGNTIYF. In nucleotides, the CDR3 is TGTGCCAGCGGCAGGACCGCCAACTCTGGAAACACCATATATTTT.